This is a list of T cell receptor beta chains from one sample in a study of T cells in Graves' hyperthyroidism and ophthalmopathy. Each CDR3 protein is one row after TCRdb ran MiXCR on the multiplex PCR reads. The profile shows approximately 600,000 distinct CDR3 sequences, 12% to 15% of them singletons. Input material: blood. The source of these receptors is a young woman with Graves' ophthalmopathy. Each CDR3 is given with its conserved first and last residue. D genes are given only for firm matches.

V gene	J gene	D gene	CDR3 protein
TRBV6-2/TRBV6-3	TRBJ2-7	NA	CASSYSTRSSYEQYF
TRBV30	TRBJ2-7	NA	CAWSVRWDGEQYF
TRBV7-8	TRBJ2-1	NA	CASSPLATTRPYNEQFF
TRBV5-5	TRBJ1-4	NA	CASSSGPREKGEKLFF
TRBV5-5	TRBJ1-1	NA	CASSPQGEWTEAFF
TRBV29-1	TRBJ2-3	NA	CSVGRSRATDAQYF
TRBV14	TRBJ1-3	NA	CASSRGGGNTIYF
TRBV28	TRBJ1-5	TRBD1	CASSLSVGQGDQPQHF
TRBV7-9	TRBJ2-1	TRBD1	CASSPPRGQGSLGAYNEQFF
TRBV6-1	TRBJ2-2	NA	CASSENSGADGELFF
TRBV6-1	TRBJ2-7	NA	CASSSMGGLLDEQYF
TRBV6-5	TRBJ1-2	NA	CASSYGGVGYGYTF
TRBV3-1	TRBJ2-1	NA	CASSSGTWNNEQFF
TRBV27	TRBJ2-5	NA	CASSPRGWRLRETQYF
TRBV6-1	TRBJ2-1	TRBD1	CASKLDRSYNEQFF
TRBV28	TRBJ2-1	TRBD2	CASSVRDYLYNEQFF
TRBV2	TRBJ2-7	NA	CASSFFPTGFYEQYF
TRBV20-1	TRBJ1-6	TRBD1	CSASEGQGHSPLHF
TRBV12-5	TRBJ1-2	NA	CASGFQGGSYGYTF
TRBV30	TRBJ2-7	TRBD1	CAWDSRGTVYEQYF
TRBV12-3/TRBV12-4	TRBJ2-7	TRBD2	CASSLGGLAGSYEQYF
TRBV27	TRBJ2-7	NA	CASSLGLTRAASEQYF
TRBV2	TRBJ1-1	NA	CASSEAHLTLGVAFF
TRBV2	TRBJ2-2	TRBD1	CASSAGQGSFHLTGELFF
TRBV3-1	TRBJ1-4	NA	CASSPSTDPNEKLFF
TRBV24-1	TRBJ2-7	TRBD1	CATSPRDRSYEQYF
TRBV7-6	TRBJ2-3	NA	CASSDQNSGSSTDTQYF
TRBV25-1	TRBJ2-1	TRBD2	CASSVAGTRSTEQFF
TRBV20-1	TRBJ2-2	TRBD2	CSARPLRTKPGLAATGELFF
TRBV6-2/TRBV6-3	TRBJ2-2	NA	CASSYGHSNTGELFF
TRBV19	TRBJ2-3	TRBD2	CASSRRLAGTTDTQYF
TRBV6-5	TRBJ1-2	NA	CASSYPGEGGNGYTF
TRBV7-3	TRBJ2-1	TRBD2	CASSLGGGGNYNEQFF